The rows below give T cell receptor beta chains drawn from one sample of a study of beta chain features in type 1 diabetes. The repertoire was sequenced with immunoSEQ multiplex PCR; TCRdb's copy has only in-frame clones and lacks some. The sample lists about 40,000 clones; 45% to 50% were seen once. The sample taken for sequencing was central memory CD4+ T cells from blood. The receptors derive from a woman younger than 35 in good health. CDR3s include the opening cysteine and the closing phenylalanine or tryptophan. Each record gives: V gene, J gene, D gene, clone size, CDR3 protein, CDR3 DNA. A D gene is named only where the DNA matches it firmly. Part of the rows lack a size; the others show once, few, many or a class for expanded clones.

TRBV28	TRBJ1-5	.	.	CASSLGGGRQPQHF	TGTGCCAGCAGTTTAGGGGGGGGCCGGCAGCCCCAGCATTTT
TRBV29-1	TRBJ2-1	TRBD1	.	CSVQGDVSSYNEQFF	TGCAGCGTTCAGGGGGACGTAAGCTCCTACAATGAGCAGTTCTTC
TRBV7-9	TRBJ2-7	.	.	CASSHRDFYEQYF	TGTGCCAGCAGCCACCGGGACTTCTACGAGCAGTACTTC
TRBV4-2	TRBJ2-3	TRBD2	.	CASSQGGGVTDTQYF	TGTGCCAGCAGCCAAGGCGGGGGGGTGACAGATACGCAGTATTTT
TRBV6-1	TRBJ1-5	.	few	CASRTLRDSNQPQHF	TGTGCCAGCAGGACCCTTCGGGATAGCAATCAGCCCCAGCATTTT
TRBV19	TRBJ2-2	.	few	CASRSFAGTGELFF	TGTGCCAGTCGTTCGTTTGCAGGGACCGGGGAGCTGTTTTTT
TRBV10-1	TRBJ1-1	.	.	CASSQGLGTEAFF	TGCGCCAGCAGCCAGGGATTGGGCACTGAAGCTTTCTTT
TRBV6-5	TRBJ1-1	.	.	CVCRGNTEAFF	TGTGTATGTAGGGGCAACACTGAAGCTTTCTTT
TRBV10-3	TRBJ2-3	TRBD2	.	CAISDPTSGTWADTQYF	TGTGCCATCAGTGACCCGACTAGCGGGACATGGGCAGATACGCAGTATTTT
TRBV5-1	TRBJ2-2	TRBD1	.	CASSDRTGGNTGELFF	TGCGCCAGCAGCGACCGGACAGGGGGCAACACCGGGGAGCTGTTTTTT
TRBV6-1	TRBJ2-7	.	medium-sized	CASRRGSNYEQYF	TGTGCCAGCAGGAGGGGGTCTAACTACGAGCAGTACTTC
TRBV5-1	TRBJ1-2	.	.	CASSPGPGQYGYTF	TGCGCCAGCAGCCCGGGGCCGGGACAATATGGCTACACCTTC
TRBV29-1	TRBJ1-1	TRBD1	.	CSVVLDRGHGEAFF	TGCAGCGTTGTACTCGACAGGGGGCACGGTGAAGCTTTCTTT
TRBV5-4	TRBJ1-2	TRBD1	few	CASSMTGTGIGGYTF	TGTGCCAGCAGCATGACCGGGACAGGGATCGGTGGCTACACCTTC
TRBV30	TRBJ2-7	TRBD2	few	CAWSVRGTRTYEQYF	TGTGCCTGGAGTGTACGCGGGACTAGGACCTACGAGCAGTACTTC
TRBV25-1	TRBJ2-1	TRBD2	few	CASRASGVYNEQFF	TGTGCCAGCAGGGCTAGCGGGGTATACAATGAGCAGTTCTTC
TRBV19	TRBJ2-3	TRBD2	few	CASKTLAGSTDTQYF	TGTGCCAGTAAGACTCTAGCGGGTAGCACAGATACGCAGTATTTT
TRBV2	TRBJ2-1	.	.	CASSLSGSSYNEQFF	TGTGCCAGCAGTCTTTCCGGGAGCTCCTACAATGAGCAGTTCTTC
TRBV19	TRBJ2-5	TRBD1	few	CASSTRTGSQETQYF	TGTGCCAGTAGTACTCGGACAGGATCCCAAGAGACCCAGTACTTC
TRBV28	TRBJ1-1	.	.	CASSTLGHIMNTEAFF	TGTGCCAGCAGTACCCTGGGGCATATAATGAACACTGAAGCTTTCTTT